This T cell receptor beta chain was observed in a study of CD8+ T cells in alopecia areata. The study, taken as a whole, reports: Scalp data also include sequences from resident alphabeta T cells of normal skin.

Regarding this clone: As yet, its antigen is unknown.

In each case, RNA was isolated and then reverse transcribed into cDNA as the sequencing template. Assay: immunoSEQ multiplex PCR; the TCRdb copy retains only in-frame clones and omits some. The sample has fewer than 150,000 clones; 58% are singletons. Germline V gives CDR1 SGHTA, CDR2 FQGNSA. The ends lost 4 bases at V and 2 bases at J; junction bases unmatched: 7. The CDR3 runs to 15 residues. The specimen comprised CD4+ T cells sorted from blood, sampled at week 0. The J gene is TRBJ2-5, the V gene TRBV7-2; 7 positions agree with TRBD1. The sequence came from a human donor with alopecia areata. CDR3: CASSSHRGSQETQYF. The CDR3 DNA follows: TGTGCCAGCAGCTCCCACAGGGGTTCACAAGAGACCCAGTACTTC.